This T cell receptor (beta chain) appears in the sequencing data of a study of T cell responses to AZD1222 COVID-19 vaccine. Study-wide results and caveats: At baseline, just 5 or 6 AZD1222 recipients tested seropositive. Within unmutated variant regions lay the reported targets of nearly half of spike-specific TCRs. In a largely white British group with more females than males, clonal diversity was possibly underestimated. It was only after the peak T cell response that any repertoires were sampled.

Data came from immunoSEQ multiplex PCR; TCRdb stores just in-frame clones and leaves some out. The sample includes over 75,000 clones, roughly 87% seen only once; the top ten take 11%. Details on this clone: Its antigen is not identified.

Trimming at V came to 5 bases and at J to 7 bases, leaving 8 bases not matched to a gene. Germline V gene lookup returns CDR1 SGDLS and CDR2 YYNGEE. This CDR3 contains 15 residues. The receptor was isolated from an adult who received the AZD1222 COVID-19 vaccine. The sequenced sample was peripheral blood, obtained 28 days after the second AZD1222 dose. The V call is TRBV9, the J call TRBJ2-2, with 10 bases fitting TRBD1. The CDR3 protein is CASRSPGTGDGELFF. As DNA, the CDR3 is TGTGCCAGCAGGTCACCCGGGACAGGGGACGGGGAGCTGTTTTTT.